One sample yielded the 5 T cell receptor beta chains listed below, sequenced in a study of T cell repertoires in cytomegalovirus infection. Each CDR3 protein gets one entry after TCRdb re-called the reads with MiXCR. The data hold 600,000 to 800,000 distinct CDR3 sequences, with approximately 25% observed a single time. Sequencing was carried out using CD8+ T cells from PBMCs. These receptors originate from a human donor in good health (CMV status not recorded). Some clones in this sample may be carry-over from other donors' samples.

V is TRBV20-1 and J is TRBJ2-5, with D tentatively TRBD1 or TRBD2 (6 bases each). The CDR3 covers 12 residues. Trimming shortened V by 2 bases and J by 5 bases, and 9 bases separated the two germline ends. The germline CDR1 and CDR2 sequences are DFQATT and SNEGSKA (reference sequence). The chain's CDR3 is CSARKGGETQYF. The CDR3 DNA reads TGCAGTGCTAGAAAAGGGGGGGAGACCCAGTACTTC.

V and J are TRBV24-1 and TRBJ2-1; possible D gene TRBD2, 5 bases. This CDR3 is built from 16 residues. V was pared by 3 bases and J by 0 bases, with 11 bases between. Germline CDR1 is KGHDR and CDR2 is SFDVKD. The CDR3 region has the DNA TGTGCCACCAGTGATGGCGGGCGAAGCTCCTACAATGAGCAGTTCTTC. It codes for CATSDGGRSSYNEQFF.

The sample holds a few counts of this clonotype. J is TRBJ1-4 and V is TRBV29-1; 10 bases are a match to TRBD1. The CDR3 is made up of 13 amino acids. The V segment lost 7 bases and the J segment 7 bases; nucleotides outside the gene matches: 6. Per the germline V gene, CDR1 is SQVTM and CDR2 is ANQGSEA. The DNA of the CDR3 is TGCAGCGCGACAGGGGGCTATGGTGAAAAACTGTTTTTT. Amino acids: CSATGGYGEKLFF.

The V and J genes are TRBV10-3 and TRBJ2-5, with D unresolved. Deletions cut 2 bases from V and 5 bases from J, with 6 bases between. Germline V gene data show CDR1 as ENHRY and CDR2 as SYGVKD. The CDR3 extends over 12 amino acids. This chain's CDR3 is CAISEGGETQYF. The CDR3 nucleotides read TGTGCCATCAGTGAGGGTGGGGAGACCCAGTACTTC.

This clonotype came up many times. The gene calls are TRBV5-6 and TRBJ2-7; 10 bases are a match to TRBD1. The CDR3 has 15 residues. Trimming took 2 bases from V and 2 from J; bases not matched to a gene: 4. From germline, CDR1 is SGHDT and CDR2 YYEEEE. CDR3 residues: CASSLGGTGAYEQYF. The CDR3 DNA is TGTGCCAGCAGCTTAGGAGGGACAGGGGCCTACGAGCAGTACTTC.